A single sample gave rise to the 2 T cell receptor beta chains below, sequenced in a study of T-cell reconstitution after alpha-beta-depleted transplantation in children. For TCRbeta, the library was prepared with unique molecular identifiers. TCRdb passed the PCR reads through MiXCR, listing each CDR3 protein once. This table has fewer than 120,000 distinct CDR3 sequences, about 9.4% appearing once. The sequences come from PBMCs from the stem cell graft donor, collected from the stem cell graft. The receptors were sampled from a human donor who donated a stem cell graft to a child with acute lymphoblastic leukemia.

The chain is built from TRBV4-2 and TRBJ2-7, with D possibly TRBD2 on 6 matching bases. Germline CDR1 LGHNA, CDR2 YNFKEQ. Trimming cost V 3 bases and J 4 bases, with 31 bases left between them. The CDR3 consists of 20 residues. The CDR3 region is CASSQDKRGSGYKTGYEQYF. The CDR3 region has the DNA TGTGCCAGCAGCCAGGATAAACGGGGTAGCGGCTATAAAACGGGGTACGAGCAGTACTTC.

This clonotype was picked up many times. The chain uses TRBV6-5 and TRBJ2-1, with D maybe TRBD2 (5 bases). Germline V CDR1 and CDR2: MNHEY, SVGAGI. This CDR3 comprises 14 residues. V lost 6 bases to trimming and J lost 7 bases, with 16 bases between them. In DNA form, the CDR3 reads TGTGCCAGCAGGACCCCACGGGGATATAATGAGCAGTTCTTC. It codes for CASRTPRGYNEQFF.